Below are 8 T cell receptor beta chains sequenced from a single sample in a study of blood T cell repertoires in COVID-19. The assay was immunoSEQ multiplex PCR, and TCRdb's table has in-frame clones only and misses some. Of 450,000 or so clones listed, roughly 91% are singletons. Specimen: PBMCs or T cells enriched from blood (not recorded which). These receptors were collected from a man between 18 and 29 years old who had recovered from COVID-19.

The chain recombines TRBV29-1 with TRBJ1-5; 7 bases map to TRBD1. J lost 3 bases, V lost 7 bases, and 6 bases had no gene match. The CDR3 sequence is 13 residues long. The germline CDR1 and CDR2 sequences are SQVTM and ANQGSEA. CDR3 loop: CSARQGYNQPQHF. The CDR3 coding sequence is TGCAGCGCAAGACAGGGATACAATCAGCCCCAGCATTTT. The full variable domain, rest sourced from reference TRBV29-1 and TRBJ1-5, is SAVISQKPSRDICQRGTSLTIQCQVDSQVTMMFWYRQQPGQSLTLIATANQGSEATYESGFVIDKFPISRPNLTFSTLTVSNMSPEDSSIYLCSARQGYNQPQHFGDGTRLSIL.

This sequence joins TRBV28 and TRBJ1-6; D unresolved. Germline CDR1 is MDHEN and CDR2 is SYDVKM. Trimming removed 11 bases at V and 6 bases at J, with 11 bases between. This CDR3 comprises 12 residues. CDR3 in amino acids: CAAVGGNSPLHF. The DNA for the CDR3 is TGTGCCGCGGTAGGAGGTAATTCACCCCTCCACTTT. Full variable domain (rest looked up from reference TRBV28 and TRBJ1-6): DVKVTQSSRYLVKRTGEKVFLECVQDMDHENMFWYRQDPGLGLRLIYFSYDVKMKEKGDIPEGYSVSREKKERFSLILESASTNQTSMYLCAAVGGNSPLHFGNGTRLTVT.

The chain combines TRBV18 with TRBJ1-2; 7 positions agree with TRBD1. V lost 1 base, J lost 5 bases, and 4 bases stayed unmatched. CDR1 is KGHSH, CDR2 LQKENI, per germline. The CDR3 consists of 14 residues. The CDR3 here is CASSPLTGEYGYTF. CDR3 nucleotide sequence: TGTGCCAGCTCACCACTCACAGGGGAGTATGGCTACACCTTC.

This clone has just a few counts. This chain links TRBV2 with TRBJ1-5; D is possibly TRBD1 (5 bases). CDR3 size: 12 residues. V lost 7 bases and J 6 bases, leaving 10 bases between the germline ends. The germline V gene has CDR1 SNHLY and CDR2 FYNNEI. The CDR3 region is CASTQGGQPQHF. The CDR3 nucleotides are TGTGCCAGCACCCAGGGAGGTCAGCCCCAGCATTTT.

The CDR3 reads CATSGWGGLYNEQFF. CDR3 coding DNA: TGTGCCACCTCAGGGTGGGGGGGCCTGTACAATGAGCAGTTCTTC. The chain carries TRBV15 and TRBJ2-1; weak D call: TRBD2 (7 bases). This CDR3 region has 15 residues. Trimming removed 8 bases from V and 4 bases from J, with 18 bases in between. Germline assignment: CDR1 LNHNV and CDR2 YYDKDF (reference sequence). The whole variable domain, remainder taken from reference TRBV15 and TRBJ2-1, is DAMVIQNPRYQVTQFGKPVTLSCSQTLNHNVMYWYQQKSSQAPKLLFHYYDKDFNNEADTPDNFQSRRPNTSFCFLDIRSPGLGDTAMYLCATSGWGGLYNEQFFGPGTRLTVL.

The V call is TRBV10-3, the J call TRBJ2-7; 7 nucleotides agree with TRBD1. Losses at the gene ends were 11 bases for V and 3 bases for J; bases not matched to a gene: 7. The V gene's germline CDR1 is ENHRY and CDR2 SYGVKD. The CDR3 spans 12 residues. This chain's CDR3 is CAVRDSLYEQYF. CDR3 coding DNA: TGTGCCGTCCGGGACAGCCTCTACGAGCAGTACTTC.

CDR3 sequence reads: CATGQGDSPLHF. As DNA, the CDR3 is TGTGCCACGGGACAGGGGGATTCACCCCTCCACTTT. J is TRBJ1-6 and V is TRBV14; 11 bases line up with TRBD1. J lost 8 bases, V lost 10 bases, and 1 base had no gene match. CDR1 and CDR2 (germline): SGHDN, FVKESK. The CDR3 contains 12 residues.

The chain is built from TRBV6-4 and TRBJ2-7; 9 positions agree with TRBD2. V was clipped by 3 bases and J by 7 bases; unmatched bases: 10. CDR1 and CDR2 from the germline V gene are MRHNA and SNTAGT. This CDR3 comprises 15 residues. CDR3 residues: CASSEGLAGIGEQYF. CDR3 in DNA: TGTGCCAGCAGTGAAGGGCTAGCGGGAATTGGGGAGCAGTACTTC.